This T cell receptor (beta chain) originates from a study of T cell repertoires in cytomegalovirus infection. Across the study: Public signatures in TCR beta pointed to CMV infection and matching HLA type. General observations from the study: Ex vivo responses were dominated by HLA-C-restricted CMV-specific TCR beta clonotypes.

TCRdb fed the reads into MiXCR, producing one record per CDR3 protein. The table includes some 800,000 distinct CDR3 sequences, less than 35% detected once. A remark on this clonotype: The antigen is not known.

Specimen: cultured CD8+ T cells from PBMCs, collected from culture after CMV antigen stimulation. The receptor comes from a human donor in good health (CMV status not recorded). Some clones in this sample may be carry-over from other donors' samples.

The CDR3 bases are TGTGCCAGTAGTATTTGGGACAGGGTTGAACAGCCCCAGCATTTT. It yields the protein CASSIWDRVEQPQHF. V usage is TRBV19 and J usage is TRBJ1-5; 9 bases are a match to TRBD1. This CDR3 region has 15 residues. The V gene end was trimmed by 3 bases and the J gene end by 7 bases; junction bases not matched to a gene: 7. Germline CDR1 reads LNHDA; CDR2 reads SQIVND (reference sequence). Supplemented by reference TRBV19 and TRBJ1-5, the full variable domain reads DGGITQSPKYLFRKEGQNVTLSCEQNLNHDAMYWYRQDPGQGLRLIYYSQIVNDFQKGDIAEGYSVSREKKESFPLTVTSAQKNPTAFYLCASSIWDRVEQPQHFGDGTRLSIL.